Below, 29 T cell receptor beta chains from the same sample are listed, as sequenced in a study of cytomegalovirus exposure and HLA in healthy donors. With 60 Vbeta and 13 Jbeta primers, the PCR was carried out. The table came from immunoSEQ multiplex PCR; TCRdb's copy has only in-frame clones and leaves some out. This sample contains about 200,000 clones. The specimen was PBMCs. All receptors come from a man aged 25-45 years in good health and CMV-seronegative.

The CDR3 DNA is TGTGCCAGCAGCCGCGCCGAGGCAGATACGCAGTATTTT. Protein sequence: CASSRAEADTQYF. The chain carries TRBV7-2 and TRBJ2-3; D remains ambiguous. From germline, CDR1 is SGHTA and CDR2 FQGNSA. The CDR3 length is 13 residues. V lost 5 bases and J lost 4, with 10 bases in between.

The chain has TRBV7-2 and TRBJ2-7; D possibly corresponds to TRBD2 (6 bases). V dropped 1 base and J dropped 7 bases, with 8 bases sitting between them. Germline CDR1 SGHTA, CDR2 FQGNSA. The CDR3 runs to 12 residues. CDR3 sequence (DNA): TGTGCCAGCAGCTTAGGCGGGGCAGAGCAGTACTTC. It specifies CASSLGGAEQYF.

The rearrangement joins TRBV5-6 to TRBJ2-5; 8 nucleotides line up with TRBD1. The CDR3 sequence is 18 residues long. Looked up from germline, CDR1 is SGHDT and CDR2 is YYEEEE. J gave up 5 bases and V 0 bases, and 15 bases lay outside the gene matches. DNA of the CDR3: TGTGCCAGCAGCTTGGCCAGAGACAGGGGATTTTTTTCGGAGACCCAGTACTTC. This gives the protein CASSLARDRGFFSETQYF. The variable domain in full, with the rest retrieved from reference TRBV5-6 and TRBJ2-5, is DAGVTQSPTHLIKTRGQQVTLRCSPKSGHDTVSWYQQALGQGPQFIFQYYEEEERQRGNFPDRFSGHQFPNYSSELNVNALLLGDSALYLCASSLARDRGFFSETQYFGPGTRLLVL.

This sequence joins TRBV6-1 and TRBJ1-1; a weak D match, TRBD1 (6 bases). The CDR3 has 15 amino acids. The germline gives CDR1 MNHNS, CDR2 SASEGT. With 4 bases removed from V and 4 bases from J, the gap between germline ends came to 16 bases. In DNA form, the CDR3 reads TGTGCCAGCAGTGGGTCGACAGGTCGGAGCACTGAAGCTTTCTTT. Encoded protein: CASSGSTGRSTEAFF.

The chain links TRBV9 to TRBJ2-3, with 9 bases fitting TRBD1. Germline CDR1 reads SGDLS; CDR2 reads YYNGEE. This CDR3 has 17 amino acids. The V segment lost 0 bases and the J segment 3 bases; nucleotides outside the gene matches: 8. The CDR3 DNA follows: TGTGCCAGCAGCGTAGACACAGGGGGCGCAGGGACAGATACGCAGTATTTT. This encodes CASSVDTGGAGTDTQYF.

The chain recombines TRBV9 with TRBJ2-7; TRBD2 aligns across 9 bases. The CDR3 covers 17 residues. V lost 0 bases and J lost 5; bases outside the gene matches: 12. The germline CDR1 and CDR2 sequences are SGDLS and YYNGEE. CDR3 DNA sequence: TGTGCCAGCAGCGTAGCAGGGGCGGGAGGGCCTGAGCACGAGCAGTACTTC. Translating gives CASSVAGAGGPEHEQYF. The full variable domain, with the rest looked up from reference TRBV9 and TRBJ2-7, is DSGVTQTPKHLITATGQRVTLRCSPRSGDLSVYWYQQSLDQGLQFLIQYYNGEERAKGNILERFSAQQFPDLHSELNLSSLELGDSALYFCASSVAGAGGPEHEQYFGPGTRLTVT.

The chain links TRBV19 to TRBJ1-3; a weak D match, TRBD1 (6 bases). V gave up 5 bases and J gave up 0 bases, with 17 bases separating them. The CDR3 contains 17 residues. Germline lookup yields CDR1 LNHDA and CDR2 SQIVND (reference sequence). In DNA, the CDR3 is TGTGCCAGTAGTGCCCCGACAGGAGCATTCTCTGGAAACACCATATATTTT. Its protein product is CASSAPTGAFSGNTIYF.

CDR3 nucleotide sequence: TGTGCCAGCGGAGTGGGAGCGGCCCAAGAGACCCAGTACTTC. This translates into CASGVGAAQETQYF. The V gene is TRBV6-1, the J gene TRBJ2-5; TRBD2 is a possible D gene (5 bases). The CDR3 is 14 residues long. Germline CDR1 MNHNS, CDR2 SASEGT. V lost 8 bases, J lost 1 base, and 14 bases lay in between.

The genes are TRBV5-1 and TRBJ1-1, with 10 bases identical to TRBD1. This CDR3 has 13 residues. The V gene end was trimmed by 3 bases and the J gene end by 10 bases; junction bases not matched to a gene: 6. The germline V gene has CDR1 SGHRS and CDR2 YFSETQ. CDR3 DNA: TGCGCCAGCAGCTCCGGGACAGGGGACCGAGCTTTCTTT. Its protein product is CASSSGTGDRAFF.

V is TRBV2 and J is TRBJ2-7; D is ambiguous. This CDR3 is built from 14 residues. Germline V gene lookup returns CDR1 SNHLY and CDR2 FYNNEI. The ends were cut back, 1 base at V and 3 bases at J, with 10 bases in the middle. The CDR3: CASSEGFGYYEQYF. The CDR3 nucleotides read TGTGCCAGCAGTGAAGGCTTCGGTTACTACGAGCAGTACTTC.

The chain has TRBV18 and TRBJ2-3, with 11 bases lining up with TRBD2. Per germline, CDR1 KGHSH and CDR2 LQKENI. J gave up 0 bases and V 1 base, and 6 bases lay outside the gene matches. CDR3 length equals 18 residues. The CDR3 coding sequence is TGTGCCAGCTCACCACGAACTAGCGGGAGCCTTAGCACAGATACGCAGTATTTT. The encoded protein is CASSPRTSGSLSTDTQYF.

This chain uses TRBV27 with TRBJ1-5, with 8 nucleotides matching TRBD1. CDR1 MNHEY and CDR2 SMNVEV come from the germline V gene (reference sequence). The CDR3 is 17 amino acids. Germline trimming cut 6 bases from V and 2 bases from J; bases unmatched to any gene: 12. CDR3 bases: TGTGCCAGCAGCAAGCTACAGGGGGGTGAGGGCAATCAGCCCCAGCATTTT. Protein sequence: CASSKLQGGEGNQPQHF.

The CDR3 sequence is CASSPRLAGDIGELFF. The CDR3 region has the DNA TGTGCCAGCTCACCGAGACTAGCGGGAGATATCGGGGAGCTGTTTTTT. This chain connects TRBV18 to TRBJ2-2; 12 positions match TRBD2. Trimming at V came to 3 bases and at J to 7 bases, leaving 6 bases not matched to a gene. Germline V gives CDR1 KGHSH, CDR2 LQKENI. The CDR3 consists of 16 residues.

In DNA, the CDR3 is TGTGCCAGCAGTCCTAGGGGTTCCGGCTATGGCTACACCTTC. Translating it yields CASSPRGSGYGYTF. V and J are TRBV7-9 and TRBJ1-2, with D possibly TRBD1 on 5 matching bases. The CDR3 is 14 residues long. Germline CDR1 and CDR2: SEHNR and FQNEAQ (reference sequence). The germline V and J ends were trimmed by 6 bases and 4 bases, with 15 bases remaining between them.

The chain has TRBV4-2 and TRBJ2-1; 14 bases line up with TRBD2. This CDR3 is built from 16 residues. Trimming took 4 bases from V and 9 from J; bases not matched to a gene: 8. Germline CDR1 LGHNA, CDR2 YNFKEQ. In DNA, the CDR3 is TGTGCCAGCAGCCCCCGGACTAGCGGGGGGAACGCTGAGCAGTTCTTC. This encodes CASSPRTSGGNAEQFF.

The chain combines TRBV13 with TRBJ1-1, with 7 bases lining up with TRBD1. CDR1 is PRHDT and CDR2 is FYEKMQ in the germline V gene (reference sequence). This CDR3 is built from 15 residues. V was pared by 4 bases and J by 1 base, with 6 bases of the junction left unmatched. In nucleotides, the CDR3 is TGTGCCAGCAGCTGGGTAGGGACAGAGAACACTGAAGCTTTCTTT. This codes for CASSWVGTENTEAFF.

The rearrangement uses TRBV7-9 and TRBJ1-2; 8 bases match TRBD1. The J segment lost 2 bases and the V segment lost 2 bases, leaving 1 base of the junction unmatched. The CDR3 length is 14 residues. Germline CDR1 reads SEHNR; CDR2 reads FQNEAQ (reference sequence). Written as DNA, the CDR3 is TGTGCCAGCAGCTTACAGGGGGCAAACTATGGCTACACCTTC. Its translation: CASSLQGANYGYTF.

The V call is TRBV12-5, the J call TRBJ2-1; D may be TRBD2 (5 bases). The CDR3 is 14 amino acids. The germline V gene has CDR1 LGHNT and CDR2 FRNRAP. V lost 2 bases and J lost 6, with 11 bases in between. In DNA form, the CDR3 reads TGTGCTAGTGGTTTGTCTAGTCGGGGCAATGAGCAGTTCTTC. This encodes CASGLSSRGNEQFF. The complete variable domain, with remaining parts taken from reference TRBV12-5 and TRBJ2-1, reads DARVTQTPRHKVTEMGQEVTMRCQPILGHNTVFWYRQTMMQGLELLAYFRNRAPLDDSGMPKDRFSAEMPDATLATLKIQPSEPRDSAVYFCASGLSSRGNEQFFGPGTRLTVL.

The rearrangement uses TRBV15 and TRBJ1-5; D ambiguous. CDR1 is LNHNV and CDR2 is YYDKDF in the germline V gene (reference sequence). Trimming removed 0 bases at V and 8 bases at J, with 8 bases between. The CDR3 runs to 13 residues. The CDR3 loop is CATSREPVEPQHF. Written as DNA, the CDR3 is TGTGCCACCAGCAGAGAACCGGTAGAGCCCCAGCATTTT.

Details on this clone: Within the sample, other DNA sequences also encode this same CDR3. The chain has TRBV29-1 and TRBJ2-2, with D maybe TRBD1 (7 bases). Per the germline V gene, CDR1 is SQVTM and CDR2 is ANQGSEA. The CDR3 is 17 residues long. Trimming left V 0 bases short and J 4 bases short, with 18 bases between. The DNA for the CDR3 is TGCAGCGTTGAAGATCCTCCCGGGGGACAGAGCACCGGGGAGCTGTTTTTT. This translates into CSVEDPPGGQSTGELFF.

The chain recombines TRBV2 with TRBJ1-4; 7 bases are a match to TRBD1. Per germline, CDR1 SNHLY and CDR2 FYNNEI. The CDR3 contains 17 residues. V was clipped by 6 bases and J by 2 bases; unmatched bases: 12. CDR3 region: CASRKGAGEATNEKLFF. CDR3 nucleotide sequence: TGTGCCAGCAGGAAGGGGGCAGGGGAAGCGACTAATGAAAAACTGTTTTTT.

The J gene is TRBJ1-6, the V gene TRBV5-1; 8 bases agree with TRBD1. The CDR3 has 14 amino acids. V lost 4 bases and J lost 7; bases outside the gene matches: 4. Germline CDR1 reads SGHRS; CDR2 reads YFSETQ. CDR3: CASSVWTGNSPLHF. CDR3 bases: TGCGCCAGCAGCGTATGGACAGGGAATTCACCCCTCCACTTT.

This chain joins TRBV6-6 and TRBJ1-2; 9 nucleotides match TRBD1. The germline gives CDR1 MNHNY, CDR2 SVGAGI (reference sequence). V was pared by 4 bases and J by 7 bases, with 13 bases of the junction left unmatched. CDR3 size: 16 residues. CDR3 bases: TGTGCCAGCAGTTCCCTCCGGACAGGGGCTATGGGTGGCTACACCTTC. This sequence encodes CASSSLRTGAMGGYTF.

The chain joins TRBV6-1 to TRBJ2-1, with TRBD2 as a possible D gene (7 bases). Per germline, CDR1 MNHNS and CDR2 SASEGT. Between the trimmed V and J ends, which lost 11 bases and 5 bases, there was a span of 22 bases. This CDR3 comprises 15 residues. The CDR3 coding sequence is TGTGCCGGCCGACGGGGGGCGGGAGAGAACAATGAGCAGTTCTTC. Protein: CAGRRGAGENNEQFF.

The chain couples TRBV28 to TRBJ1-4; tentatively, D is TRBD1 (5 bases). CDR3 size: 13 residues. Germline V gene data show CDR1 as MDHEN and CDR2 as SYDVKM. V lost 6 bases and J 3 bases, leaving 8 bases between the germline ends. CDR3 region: CASRGQPNEKLFF. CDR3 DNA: TGTGCCAGCAGGGGGCAACCTAATGAAAAACTGTTTTTT.

This chain's CDR3 is CASSPGSGGPREQYF. CDR3 DNA sequence: TGTGCCAGCAGCCCCGGGTCAGGGGGTCCCAGGGAGCAGTACTTC. V gene TRBV7-2 combines with J gene TRBJ2-7, with 7 bases aligning to TRBD1. Germline V gene sequence: CDR1 SGHTA, CDR2 FQGNSA. This CDR3 region has 15 residues. V lost 5 bases, J lost 7 bases, and 14 bases stayed unmatched.

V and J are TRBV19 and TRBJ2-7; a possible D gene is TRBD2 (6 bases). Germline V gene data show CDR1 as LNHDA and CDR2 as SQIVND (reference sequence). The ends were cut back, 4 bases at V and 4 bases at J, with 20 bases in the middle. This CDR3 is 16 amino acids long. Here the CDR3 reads CASSTPLRDGGYEQYF. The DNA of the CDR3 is TGTGCCAGTAGTACCCCCCTCCGGGACGGGGGATACGAGCAGTACTTC. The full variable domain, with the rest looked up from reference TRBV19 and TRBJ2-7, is DGGITQSPKYLFRKEGQNVTLSCEQNLNHDAMYWYRQDPGQGLRLIYYSQIVNDFQKGDIAEGYSVSREKKESFPLTVTSAQKNPTAFYLCASSTPLRDGGYEQYFGPGTRLTVT.

The CDR3 sequence: CASRLAKGLVAGGKINTGELFF. In nucleotides, the CDR3 is TGTGCAAGTCGCTTAGCCAAGGGGTTGGTAGCGGGGGGGAAGATCAACACCGGGGAGCTGTTTTTT. The chain joins TRBV12-2 to TRBJ2-2; the table gives TRBD2 as D, unverified against the DNA. TRBV12-2 is flagged as a pseudogene. The CDR3 loop spans 22 amino acids.

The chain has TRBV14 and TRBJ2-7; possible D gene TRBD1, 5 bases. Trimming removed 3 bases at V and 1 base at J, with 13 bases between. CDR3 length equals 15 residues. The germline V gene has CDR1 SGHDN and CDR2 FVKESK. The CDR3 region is CASSHRQGGSYEQYF. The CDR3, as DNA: TGTGCCAGCAGCCACCGGCAGGGTGGGTCCTACGAGCAGTACTTC.